This T cell receptor (beta chain) stems from a study of blood T cell repertoires in COVID-19 (dated by TCRdb to 2018 to 2020). The study in broad terms: Collaborator samples came from the United States, Italy and Spain and covered acute and convalescent phases of COVID-19. Where HLA class I and class II types were available, the types were taken from metadata supplied by the sample provider, not from assay-based typing. The sample metadata nearly always contained a de-identified subject ID, COVID-19 status, age in years and sex. Deeply sampled blood TCRbeta repertoires from subjects exposed to, actively infected with, or recovered from COVID-19 were included in the dataset. A freely available public database, intended as a resource for researchers studying the immune response to SARS-CoV-2, is where the repertoires were released. Samples were obtained from the ongoing ImmuneRACE study (first 160 participants) and from 1,200 or so subjects provided by 6 global collaborators. The prospective study material was composed of cDNA or gDNA derived from T cells, B-cell-depleted T cells, or PBMCs.

Findings and caveats that apply to the study as a whole: The quantity of clinical and demographic metadata differed by source and by participant and was supplied without curation.

About this clone itself: No antigen is known for it. No much larger clone is present one base from it, and per-base qualities are unavailable.

V loses 5 bases of germline sequence and J loses 14 bases, and the interval between the two ends is 11 bases. The cysteine opens and the phenylalanine closes a CDR3 of 11 amino acids. Only the CDR3 DNA is retained, 33 bases long and in frame from the first base. In the germline V gene (reference sequence), CDR1 corresponds to SGHKS and CDR2 to YYEKEE. The immunoSEQ Assay, a bias-controlled multiplex PCR, was used to amplify TCRbeta CDR3 regions from genomic DNA. Processing in the source paper ran as follows. The number of nucleated cells in each sample was estimated from the amplification of reference gene primers within the assay. Sequence reads were collapsed and filtered to measure the absolute abundance of every unique TCRbeta CDR3 rearrangement. For each sample, productive Simpson clonality was calculated as the square root of Simpson's diversity index over productive rearrangements. TCRdb holds this immuneACCESS table with in-frame rearrangements only. Some clones are missing; in checked studies, unresolved V genes explain under half, and the rest has no known cause. V and J calls and clone size are those listed in that table; D and trimming were worked out from the DNA. Here the sample has under 200,000 clones; 87% occur a single time. Of the sample, approximately 10% falls within the top ten clones.

At one collaborating source in Seattle, patients were enrolled during active infection and were followed longitudinally through the course of disease. Each collaborating institution followed its own protocols to collect whole blood in K2EDTA tubes. Collaborator samples were shipped for TCRbeta analysis as frozen whole blood, isolated PBMCs, or DNA extracted from either sample type. Recombination connected TRBV5-5 to TRBJ1-6; D gene: possibly TRBD1, on 6 matching bases. The source is a woman in her 70s with COVID-19, enrolled during active disease. Sequencing was carried out using peripheral blood. The bases are TGTGCCAGCAGGGCAGGGGACACCCTCCACTTT. This gives the protein CASRAGDTLHF.